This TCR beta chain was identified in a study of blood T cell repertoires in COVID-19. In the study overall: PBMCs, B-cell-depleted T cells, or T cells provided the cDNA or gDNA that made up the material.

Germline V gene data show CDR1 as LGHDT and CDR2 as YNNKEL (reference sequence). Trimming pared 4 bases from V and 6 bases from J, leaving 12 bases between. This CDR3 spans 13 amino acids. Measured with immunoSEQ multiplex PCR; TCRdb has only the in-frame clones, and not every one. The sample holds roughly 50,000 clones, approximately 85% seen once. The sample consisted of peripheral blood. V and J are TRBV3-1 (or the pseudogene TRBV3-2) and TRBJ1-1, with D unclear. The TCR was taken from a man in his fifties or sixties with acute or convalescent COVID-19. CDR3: CASSPTAAAEAFF. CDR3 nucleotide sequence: TGTGCCAGCAGCCCCACCGCTGCGGCTGAAGCTTTCTTT.